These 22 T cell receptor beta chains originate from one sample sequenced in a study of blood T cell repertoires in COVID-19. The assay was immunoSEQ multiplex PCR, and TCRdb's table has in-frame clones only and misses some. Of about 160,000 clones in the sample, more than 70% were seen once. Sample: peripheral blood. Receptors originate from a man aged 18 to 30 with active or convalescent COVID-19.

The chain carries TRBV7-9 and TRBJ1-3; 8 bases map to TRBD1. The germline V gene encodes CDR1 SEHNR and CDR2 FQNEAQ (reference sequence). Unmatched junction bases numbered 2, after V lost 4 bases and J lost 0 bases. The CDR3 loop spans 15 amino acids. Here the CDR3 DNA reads TGTGCCAGCAGCTATGGACAGGGCTCTGGAAACACCATATATTTT. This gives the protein CASSYGQGSGNTIYF. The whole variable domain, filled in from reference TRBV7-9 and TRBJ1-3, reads DTGVSQNPRHKITKRGQNVTFRCDPISEHNRLYWYRQTLGQGPEFLTYFQNEAQLEKSRLLSDRFSAERPKGSFSTLEIQRTEQGDSAMYLCASSYGQGSGNTIYFGEGSWLTVV.

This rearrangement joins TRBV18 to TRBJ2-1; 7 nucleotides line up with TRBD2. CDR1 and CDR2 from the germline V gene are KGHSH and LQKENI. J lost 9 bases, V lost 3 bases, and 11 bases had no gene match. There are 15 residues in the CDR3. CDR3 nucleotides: TGTGCCAGCTCACCTTTCCCCGGCCTAGCGGTTGAGCAGTTCTTC. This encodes CASSPFPGLAVEQFF.

CDR3 sequence: CASSLVQDPRSYGYTF. The CDR3 nucleotides are TGTGCCAGCAGTTTAGTACAGGATCCAAGGAGCTATGGCTACACCTTC. J is TRBJ1-2 and V is TRBV27; tentatively, D is TRBD1 (5 bases). V was clipped by 2 bases and J by 4 bases, with 17 bases between them. The length of the CDR3 is 16 residues. Germline V CDR1 and CDR2: MNHEY, SMNVEV (reference sequence).

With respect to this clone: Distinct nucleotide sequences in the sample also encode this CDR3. CDR3 sequence reads: CASSLDMGLGTEAFF. For the CDR3, the DNA is TGCGCCAGCAGCTTAGACATGGGCCTGGGCACTGAAGCTTTCTTT. J is TRBJ1-1 and V is TRBV5-1; D not resolved. CDR1 is SGHRS, CDR2 YFSETQ, per germline. The CDR3 is made up of 15 amino acids. The V gene lost 2 bases and the J gene lost 4 bases, with 15 bases spanning the gap.

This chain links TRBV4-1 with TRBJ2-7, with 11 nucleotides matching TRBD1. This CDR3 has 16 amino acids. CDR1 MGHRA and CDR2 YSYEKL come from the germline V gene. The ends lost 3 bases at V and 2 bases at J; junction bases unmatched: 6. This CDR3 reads CASSQAAGQGAYEQYF. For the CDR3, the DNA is TGCGCCAGCAGCCAGGCCGCGGGACAGGGGGCCTACGAGCAGTACTTC.

In DNA form, the CDR3 reads TGTGCCAGCTCACCGCCCCAGGGTTTATATGGCTACACCTTC. Its translation: CASSPPQGLYGYTF. This chain links TRBV18 with TRBJ1-2; possibly TRBD1 for D (5 bases). V lost 3 bases, J lost 5 bases, and 13 bases lay in between. The CDR3 runs 14 residues. Per the germline V gene, CDR1 is KGHSH and CDR2 is LQKENI.

The CDR3 sequence is CASSQQGGINYGYTF. As DNA, the CDR3 is TGTGCCAGTAGCCAACAGGGGGGTATTAACTATGGCTACACCTTC. The V call is TRBV19, the J call TRBJ1-2, with TRBD1 matching 8 bases. V shed 6 bases and J 1 base; nucleotides not matched to a gene: 7. The CDR3 sequence is 15 residues long. Germline CDR1 reads LNHDA; CDR2 reads SQIVND (reference sequence). The whole variable domain, remainder taken from reference TRBV19 and TRBJ1-2, is DGGITQSPKYLFRKEGQNVTLSCEQNLNHDAMYWYRQDPGQGLRLIYYSQIVNDFQKGDIAEGYSVSREKKESFPLTVTSAQKNPTAFYLCASSQQGGINYGYTFGSGTRLTVV.

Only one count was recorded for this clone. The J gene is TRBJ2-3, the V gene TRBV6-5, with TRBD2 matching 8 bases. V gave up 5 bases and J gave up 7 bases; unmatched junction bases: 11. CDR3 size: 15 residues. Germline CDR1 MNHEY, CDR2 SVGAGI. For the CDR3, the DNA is TGTGCCAGCAGTCGACCGGGACTAGGAATGAATACGCAGTATTTT. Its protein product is CASSRPGLGMNTQYF.

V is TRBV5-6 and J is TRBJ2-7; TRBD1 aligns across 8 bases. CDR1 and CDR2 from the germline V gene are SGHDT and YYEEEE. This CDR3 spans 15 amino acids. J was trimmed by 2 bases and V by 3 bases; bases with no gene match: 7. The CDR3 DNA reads TGTGCCAGCAGCTCCGACAGGGGAGTTGCCTACGAGCAGTACTTC. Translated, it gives CASSSDRGVAYEQYF.

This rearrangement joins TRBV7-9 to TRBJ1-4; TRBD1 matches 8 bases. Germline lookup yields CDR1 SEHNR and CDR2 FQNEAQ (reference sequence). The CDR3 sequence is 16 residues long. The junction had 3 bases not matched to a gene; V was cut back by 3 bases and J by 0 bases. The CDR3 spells CASSFQGATTNEKLFF. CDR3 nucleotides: TGTGCCAGCAGCTTCCAGGGGGCAACAACTAATGAAAAACTGTTTTTT.

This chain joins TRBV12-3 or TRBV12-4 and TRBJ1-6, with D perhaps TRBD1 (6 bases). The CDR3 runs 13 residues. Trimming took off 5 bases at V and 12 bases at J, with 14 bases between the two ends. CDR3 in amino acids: CASSTHRDLPLHF. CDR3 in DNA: TGTGCCAGCAGTACGCACAGGGATCTACCCCTCCACTTT.

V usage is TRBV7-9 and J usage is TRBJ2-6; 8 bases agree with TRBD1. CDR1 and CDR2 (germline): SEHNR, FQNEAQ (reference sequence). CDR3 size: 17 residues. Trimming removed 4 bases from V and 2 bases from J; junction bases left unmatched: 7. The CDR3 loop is CASSYRQGQTGANVLTF. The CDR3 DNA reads TGTGCCAGCAGCTATCGACAGGGGCAGACTGGGGCCAACGTCCTGACTTTC.

The CDR3: CASSLGPRGPNTGELFF. In DNA form, the CDR3 reads TGCGCCAGCAGCTTGGGCCCCAGGGGGCCCAACACCGGGGAGCTGTTTTTT. V and J are TRBV5-1 and TRBJ2-2; TRBD1 agrees at 8 bases. Germline V lookup: CDR1 SGHRS, CDR2 YFSETQ. This CDR3 contains 17 residues. The V and J ends lost 0 bases and 2 bases, in that order; junction bases with no gene match: 6.

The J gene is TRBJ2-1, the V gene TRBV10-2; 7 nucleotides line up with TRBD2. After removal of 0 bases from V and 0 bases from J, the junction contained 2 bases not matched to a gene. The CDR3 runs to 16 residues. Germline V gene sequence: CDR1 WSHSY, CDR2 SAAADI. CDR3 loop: CASSESGGSSYNEQFF. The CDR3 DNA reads TGCGCCAGCAGTGAGTCAGGCGGGAGCTCCTACAATGAGCAGTTCTTC.

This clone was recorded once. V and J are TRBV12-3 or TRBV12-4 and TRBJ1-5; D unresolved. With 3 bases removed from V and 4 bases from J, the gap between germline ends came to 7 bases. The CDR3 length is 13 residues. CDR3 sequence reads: CASSFRLNQPQHF. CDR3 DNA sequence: TGTGCCAGCAGTTTCAGGCTTAATCAGCCCCAGCATTTT.

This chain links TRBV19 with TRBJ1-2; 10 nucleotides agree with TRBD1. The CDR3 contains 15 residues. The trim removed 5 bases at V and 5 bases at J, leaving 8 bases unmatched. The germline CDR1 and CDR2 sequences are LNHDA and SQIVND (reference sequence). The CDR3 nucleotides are TGTGCCAGTAGTTTTCGACAGGGGGCGCGGTATGGCTACACCTTC. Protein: CASSFRQGARYGYTF.

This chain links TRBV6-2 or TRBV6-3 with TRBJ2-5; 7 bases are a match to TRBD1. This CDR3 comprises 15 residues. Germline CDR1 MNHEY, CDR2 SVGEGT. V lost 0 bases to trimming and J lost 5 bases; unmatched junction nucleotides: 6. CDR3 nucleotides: TGTGCCAGCAGTTACTCTTCAAGGGGGCAGGAGACCCAGTACTTC. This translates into CASSYSSRGQETQYF.

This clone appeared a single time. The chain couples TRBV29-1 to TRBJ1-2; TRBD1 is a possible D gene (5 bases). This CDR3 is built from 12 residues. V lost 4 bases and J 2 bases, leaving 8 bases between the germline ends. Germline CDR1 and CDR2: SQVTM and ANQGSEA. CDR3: CSVGQLNYGYTF. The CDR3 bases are TGCAGCGTTGGACAGTTAAACTATGGCTACACCTTC.

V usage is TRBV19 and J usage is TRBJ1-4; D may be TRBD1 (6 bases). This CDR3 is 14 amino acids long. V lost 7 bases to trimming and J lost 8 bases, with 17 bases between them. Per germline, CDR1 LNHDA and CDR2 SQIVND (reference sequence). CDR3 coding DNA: TGTGCCAGTATGAGCACAGGGCTTGACGAAAAACTGTTTTTT. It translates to CASMSTGLDEKLFF.

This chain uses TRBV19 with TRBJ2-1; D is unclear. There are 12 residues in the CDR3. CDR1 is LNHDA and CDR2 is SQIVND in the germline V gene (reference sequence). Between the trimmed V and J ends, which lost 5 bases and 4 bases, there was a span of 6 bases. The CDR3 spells CASSDFYNEQFF. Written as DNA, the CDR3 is TGTGCCAGTAGTGACTTTTACAATGAGCAGTTCTTC.

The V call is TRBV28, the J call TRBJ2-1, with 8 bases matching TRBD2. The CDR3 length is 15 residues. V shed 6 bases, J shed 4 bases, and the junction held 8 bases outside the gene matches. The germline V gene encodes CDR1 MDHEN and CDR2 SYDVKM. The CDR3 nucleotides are TGTGCCAGCAGGGTAGGACTAGCAGCATACAATGAGCAGTTCTTC. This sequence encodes CASRVGLAAYNEQFF.

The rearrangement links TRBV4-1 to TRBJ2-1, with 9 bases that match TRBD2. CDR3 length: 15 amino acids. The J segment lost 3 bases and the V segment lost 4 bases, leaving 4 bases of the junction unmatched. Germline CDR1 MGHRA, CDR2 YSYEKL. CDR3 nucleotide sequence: TGCGCCAGCAGCCGGAGGACTAGCGTCTACAATGAGCAGTTCTTC. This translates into CASSRRTSVYNEQFF.